This TCR beta chain was profiled in a study of T-cell memory formation after mild COVID-19. General observations from the study: Specificity for SARS-CoV-2 was not confirmed among the second-wave clones peaking on day 37. Mostly located in CM and EM were contracting CD4+ clones, with contracting CD8+ clones located in EMRA.

Germline values: CDR1 SGHRS, CDR2 YFSETQ. There are 15 residues in the CDR3. The J segment lost 5 bases and the V segment lost 4 bases, leaving 7 bases of the junction unmatched. Notes on this clonotype: Its target is unknown.

TCRdb recomputed calls from the 5' RACE reads with MiXCR, one row per CDR3 protein. This table has around 300,000 distinct CDR3 sequences, approximately 15% appearing once. Sequencing was done on a sample of PBMCs or a T cell subset sorted from them (not recorded which). The origin of this receptor is a man younger than 30 who had mild COVID-19 (a few samples of this study predate the infection). Cell type and time point are not known. The chain carries TRBV5-1 and TRBJ1-4; 8 nucleotides match TRBD1. The CDR3 sequence is CASSMGGQENEKLFF. The CDR3 bases are TGCGCCAGCAGCATGGGGGGACAGGAAAATGAAAAACTGTTTTTT.